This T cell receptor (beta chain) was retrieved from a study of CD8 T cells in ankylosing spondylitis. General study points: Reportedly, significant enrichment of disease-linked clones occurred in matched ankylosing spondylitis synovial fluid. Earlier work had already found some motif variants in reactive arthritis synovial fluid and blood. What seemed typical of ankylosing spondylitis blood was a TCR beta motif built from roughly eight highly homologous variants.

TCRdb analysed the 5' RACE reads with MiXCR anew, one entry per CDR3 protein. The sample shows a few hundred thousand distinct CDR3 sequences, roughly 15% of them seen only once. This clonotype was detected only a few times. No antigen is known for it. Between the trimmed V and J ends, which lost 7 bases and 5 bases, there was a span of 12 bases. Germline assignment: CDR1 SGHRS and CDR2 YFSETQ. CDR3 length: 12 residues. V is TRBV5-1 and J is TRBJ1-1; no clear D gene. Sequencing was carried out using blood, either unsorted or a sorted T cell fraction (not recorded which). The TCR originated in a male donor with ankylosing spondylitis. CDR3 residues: CASGRMSTEAFF. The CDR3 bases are TGCGCCAGCGGACGGATGAGTACTGAAGCTTTCTTT.